These T cell receptor beta chains were read from a single sample in a study of blood T cell repertoires in COVID-19. TCRdb's copy holds only in-frame clones and misses some; the assay was immunoSEQ multiplex PCR. The table has over 75,000 clones, approximately 92% seen once. The sequencing input was peripheral blood. All receptors come from a woman older than 75 with active COVID-19. Both conserved end residues are part of each CDR3. D genes are given only for firm matches. For some rows the clone size is stated as once, few or many, or as a class when expanded; others skip it.

14	NA	TRBV9	TRBJ2-1	NA	CASSVGLAVNEQFF	TGTGCCAGCAGCGTAGGGCTAGCTGTCAATGAGCAGTTCTTC
16	TRBD2	TRBV5-1	TRBJ2-7	NA	CASSLGAGGGSYEQYF	TGCGCCAGCAGCTTGGGAGCGGGAGGGGGATCCTACGAGCAGTACTTC
15	NA	TRBV7-3	TRBJ2-5	NA	CASSSFPGSQETQYF	TGTGCCAGCAGCTCTTTCCCGGGATCCCAAGAGACCCAGTACTTC
15	NA	TRBV5-1	TRBJ1-5	few	CASSLGQYSNQPQHF	TGCGCCAGCAGCTTGGGACAGTATAGCAATCAGCCCCAGCATTTT
16	TRBD1	TRBV5-1	TRBJ2-6	NA	CASSRTGGAGANVLTF	TGCGCCAGCAGCAGGACAGGGGGCGCTGGGGCCAACGTCCTGACTTTC
17	TRBD2	TRBV10-3	TRBJ2-7	NA	CAISEDFRGLAVYEQYF	TGTGCCATCAGTGAGGACTTTAGGGGACTAGCGGTATACGAGCAGTACTTC
15	NA	TRBV9	TRBJ1-5	NA	CASSVGGNSNQPQHF	TGTGCCAGCAGCGTAGGCGGCAATAGCAATCAGCCCCAGCATTTT
15	NA	TRBV7-3	TRBJ1-6	NA	CASRQMGAGDSPLHF	TGTGCCAGCAGGCAGATGGGGGCTGGGGATTCACCCCTCCACTTT
15	TRBD1	TRBV10-3	TRBJ2-4	NA	CAISERTGKGDIQYF	TGTGCCATCAGTGAGCGGACAGGGAAGGGGGACATTCAGTACTTC
14	TRBD1	TRBV19	TRBJ2-3	NA	CASSIGQGTDTQYF	TGTGCCAGTAGTATCGGACAGGGAACAGATACGCAGTATTTT
15	TRBD1	TRBV30	TRBJ1-2	NA	CAWGRQGLANYGYTF	TGTGCCTGGGGACGACAGGGTCTAGCTAACTATGGCTACACCTTC
15	TRBD2	TRBV7-2	TRBJ2-4	NA	CASSLAAGVLDIQYF	TGTGCCAGCAGCTTAGCAGCGGGAGTTTTAGACATTCAGTACTTC
15	TRBD1	TRBV6-2/TRBV6-3	TRBJ2-7	once	CASSRTGGISYEQYF	TGTGCCAGCAGTCGCACAGGGGGTATCTCCTACGAGCAGTACTTC
14	NA	TRBV7-9	TRBJ1-2	few	CASSSAVTNYGYTF	TGTGCCAGCAGCTCCGCGGTGACTAACTATGGCTACACCTTC
17	TRBD1	TRBV19	TRBJ1-5	NA	CASSTPDRDLSNQPQHF	TGTGCCAGTAGTACCCCTGACAGGGATTTAAGCAATCAGCCCCAGCATTTT
20	TRBD2	TRBV28	TRBJ2-1	once	CASSSLSGPATSGGGNEQFF	TGTGCCAGCAGTTCCCTGAGCGGGCCCGCGACTAGCGGAGGGGGGAATGAGCAGTTCTTC
14	TRBD1	TRBV15	TRBJ2-7	NA	CATSKSQGAYEQYF	TGTGCCACCAGCAAGTCACAGGGGGCGTACGAGCAGTACTTC
17	TRBD1	TRBV4-1	TRBJ2-7	NA	CASSSLPPGTGYYEQYF	TGCGCCAGCAGCTCCTTACCACCGGGGACAGGGTATTACGAGCAGTACTTC
14	NA	TRBV2	TRBJ2-2	once	CACRELASVGELFF	TGTGCCTGCAGAGAACTAGCAAGTGTCGGGGAGCTGTTTTTT
16	TRBD2	TRBV6-2/TRBV6-3	TRBJ2-1	NA	CASSSRLANSYNEQFF	TGTGCCAGCAGTTCAAGACTAGCCAATTCTTACAATGAGCAGTTCTTC
13	TRBD1	TRBV12-3/TRBV12-4	TRBJ1-1	few	CASRGQGDTEAFF	TGTGCCAGCAGGGGACAGGGAGACACTGAAGCTTTCTTT
16	TRBD2	TRBV28	TRBJ2-1	NA	CASSPGGTSGSNEQFF	TGTGCCAGCAGTCCCGGAGGGACTAGCGGGTCTAATGAGCAGTTCTTC
17	NA	TRBV7-8	TRBJ2-7	NA	CASSLGRGTTPSYEQYF	TGTGCCAGCAGCTTAGGTCGGGGAACTACTCCTTCCTACGAGCAGTACTTC
14	NA	TRBV11-2	TRBJ1-1	once	CASSLRVAGTEAFF	TGTGCCAGCAGCTTAAGGGTGGCGGGAACTGAAGCTTTCTTT
14	TRBD2	TRBV3-1/TRBV3-2	TRBJ2-3	NA	CASSLGLSTDTQYF	TGTGCCAGCAGCCTGGGACTATCGACAGATACGCAGTATTTT
17	TRBD2	TRBV4-1	TRBJ2-3	NA	CASSLWTSGVSTDTQYF	TGCGCCAGCAGCCTTTGGACTAGCGGGGTTAGCACAGATACGCAGTATTTT
13	TRBD1	TRBV6-6	TRBJ1-5	few	CASSYGQGQPQHF	TGTGCCAGCAGTTACGGACAGGGACAGCCCCAGCATTTT
16	TRBD2	TRBV7-3	TRBJ2-1	NA	CASSPPLAGGVDEQFF	TGTGCCAGCAGCCCACCTCTAGCGGGAGGGGTCGATGAGCAGTTCTTC
16	TRBD1	TRBV19	TRBJ1-5	few	CASSPPDRGRHQPQHF	TGTGCCAGTAGTCCGCCCGACAGGGGGCGCCATCAGCCCCAGCATTTT
12	TRBD1	TRBV2	TRBJ2-7	NA	CATEGQKDEQYF	TGTGCCACCGAGGGACAGAAGGACGAGCAGTACTTC
13	NA	TRBV4-1	TRBJ2-1	few	CASSHPVFHEQFF	TGCGCCAGCAGCCATCCCGTTTTCCATGAGCAGTTCTTC
15	NA	TRBV11-2	TRBJ1-3	NA	CASSFGGPAGNTIYF	TGTGCCAGCAGCTTCGGGGGGCCAGCTGGAAACACCATATATTTT
14	NA	TRBV7-3	TRBJ1-2	NA	CASSLTGGPRGYTF	TGTGCCAGCAGCTTAACGGGGGGGCCCAGAGGCTACACCTTC
15	NA	TRBV5-1	TRBJ2-5	once	CASSLGIGGQETQYF	TGCGCCAGCAGCTTGGGTATTGGGGGGCAAGAGACCCAGTACTTC
17	TRBD2	TRBV28	TRBJ2-1	NA	CASSSTSGESSYNEQFF	TGTGCCAGCAGTTCGACTAGCGGCGAAAGCTCCTACAATGAGCAGTTCTTC
16	NA	TRBV18	TRBJ2-2	NA	CASSPPGAKDTGELFF	TGTGCCAGCTCACCACCGGGAGCGAAAGACACCGGGGAGCTGTTTTTT
17	NA	TRBV11-2	TRBJ2-7	NA	CASSRLWTRQAPYEQYF	TGTGCCAGCAGCCGACTTTGGACCCGACAGGCCCCCTACGAGCAGTACTTC
17	TRBD2	TRBV11-2	TRBJ2-1	NA	CASSSARGRGRYNEQFF	TGTGCCAGCAGCTCCGCCCGGGGGAGGGGACGGTACAATGAGCAGTTCTTC
11	NA	TRBV6-2/TRBV6-3	TRBJ1-4	once	CASSRGEKLFF	TGTGCCAGCAGTAGAGGTGAAAAACTGTTTTTT
14	TRBD2	TRBV14	TRBJ2-1	NA	CASSQTSVYNEQFF	TGTGCCAGCAGCCAAACTAGCGTTTACAATGAGCAGTTCTTC
16	TRBD2	TRBV7-9	TRBJ2-3	NA	CASSPRLAGSTDTQYF	TGTGCCAGCAGCCCCCGACTAGCGGGGAGCACAGATACGCAGTATTTT
15	NA	TRBV5-4	TRBJ2-3	NA	CASSLTGDGSDTQYF	TGTGCCAGCAGCTTGACGGGAGACGGGTCAGATACGCAGTATTTT
16	TRBD2	TRBV27	TRBJ2-3	NA	CASSFRQRGLRDTQYF	TGTGCCAGCAGTTTTCGACAGCGGGGGTTGAGAGATACGCAGTATTTT
14	TRBD1	TRBV19	TRBJ1-1	NA	CASSISRGLGEAFF	TGTGCCAGTAGTATTTCCAGGGGGCTCGGTGAAGCTTTCTTT
12	NA	TRBV28	TRBJ2-7	NA	CASSLLGAYPYF	TGTGCCAGCAGTTTACTGGGGGCATACCCGTACTTC
16	TRBD2	TRBV30	TRBJ2-3	NA	CAWSVGLAINTDTQYF	TGTGCCTGGAGTGTCGGACTAGCGATAAACACAGATACGCAGTATTTT
15	TRBD2	TRBV7-8	TRBJ2-2	NA	CASSRAGAYTGELFF	TGTGCCAGCAGCCGAGCGGGAGCTTACACCGGGGAGCTGTTTTTT
16	NA	TRBV27	TRBJ2-3	NA	CASSLNGMIETDTQYF	TGTGCCAGCAGTTTAAACGGGATGATTGAGACAGATACGCAGTATTTT
16	TRBD2	TRBV28	TRBJ2-2	NA	CASSPDAGAVTGELFF	TGTGCCAGCAGTCCGGATGCGGGAGCTGTCACCGGGGAGCTGTTTTTT
14	TRBD2	TRBV7-9	TRBJ2-1	few	CAARAGETYNEQFF	TGTGCCGCCCGGGCGGGAGAGACCTACAATGAGCAGTTCTTC
15	TRBD2	TRBV19	TRBJ2-3	NA	CASRGTSGIVDTQYF	TGTGCCAGTCGCGGGACTAGCGGTATAGTAGATACGCAGTATTTT
14	NA	TRBV19	TRBJ2-7	NA	CASSIWFRDYEQYF	TGTGCCAGTAGTATTTGGTTCAGGGACTACGAGCAGTACTTC
14	TRBD1	TRBV6-5	TRBJ1-3	NA	CASSYAQGADTIYF	TGTGCCAGCAGTTACGCACAGGGGGCAGACACCATATATTTT
12	NA	TRBV6-5	TRBJ1-2	NA	CASRQGFDGYTF	TGTGCCAGCAGGCAGGGGTTCGATGGCTACACCTTC